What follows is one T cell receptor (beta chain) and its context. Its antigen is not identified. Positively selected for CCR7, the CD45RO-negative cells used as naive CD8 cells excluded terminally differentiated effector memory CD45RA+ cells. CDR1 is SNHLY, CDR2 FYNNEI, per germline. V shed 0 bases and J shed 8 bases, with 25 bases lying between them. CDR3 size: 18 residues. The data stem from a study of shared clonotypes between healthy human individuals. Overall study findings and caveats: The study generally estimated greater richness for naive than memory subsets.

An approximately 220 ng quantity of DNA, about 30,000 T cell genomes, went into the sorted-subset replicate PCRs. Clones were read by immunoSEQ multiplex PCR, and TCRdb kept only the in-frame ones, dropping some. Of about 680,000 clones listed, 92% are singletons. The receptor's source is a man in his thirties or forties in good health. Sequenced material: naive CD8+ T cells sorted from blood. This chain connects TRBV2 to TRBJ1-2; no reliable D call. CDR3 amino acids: CASSEAPRWGGSGAGYTF. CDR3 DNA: TGTGCCAGCAGTGAAGCTCCCAGGTGGGGTGGGTCGGGTGCCGGCTACACCTTC.